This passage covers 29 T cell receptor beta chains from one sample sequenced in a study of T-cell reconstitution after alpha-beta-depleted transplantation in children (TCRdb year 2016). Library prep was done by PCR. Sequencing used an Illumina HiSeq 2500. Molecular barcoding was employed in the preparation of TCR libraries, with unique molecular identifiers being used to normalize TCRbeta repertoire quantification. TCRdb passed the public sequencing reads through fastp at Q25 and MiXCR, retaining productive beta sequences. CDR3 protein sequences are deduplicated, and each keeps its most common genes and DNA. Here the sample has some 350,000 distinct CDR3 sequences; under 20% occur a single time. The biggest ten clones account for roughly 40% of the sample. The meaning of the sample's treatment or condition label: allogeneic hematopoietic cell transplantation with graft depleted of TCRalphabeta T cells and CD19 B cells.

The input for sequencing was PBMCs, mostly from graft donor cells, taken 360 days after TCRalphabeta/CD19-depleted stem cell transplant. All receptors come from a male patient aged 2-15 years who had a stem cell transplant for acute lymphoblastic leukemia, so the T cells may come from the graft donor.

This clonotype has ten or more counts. This CDR3 reads CASSQEIRTGELFF. CDR3 nucleotides: TGCGCCAGCAGCCAAGAAATTCGGACCGGGGAGCTGTTTTTT. The V gene is TRBV4-1, the J gene TRBJ2-2; D gene uncertain. The CDR3 totals 14 residues. Deletions cut 0 bases from V and 5 bases from J, with 7 bases between. In germline, CDR1 is MGHRA, CDR2 YSYEKL.

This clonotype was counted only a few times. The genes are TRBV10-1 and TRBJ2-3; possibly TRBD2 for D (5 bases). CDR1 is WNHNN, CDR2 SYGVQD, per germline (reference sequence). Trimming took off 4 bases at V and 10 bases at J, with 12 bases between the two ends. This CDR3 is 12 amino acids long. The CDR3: CASSVLANPQYF. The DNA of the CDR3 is TGCGCCAGCAGTGTTCTAGCCAACCCGCAGTATTTT.

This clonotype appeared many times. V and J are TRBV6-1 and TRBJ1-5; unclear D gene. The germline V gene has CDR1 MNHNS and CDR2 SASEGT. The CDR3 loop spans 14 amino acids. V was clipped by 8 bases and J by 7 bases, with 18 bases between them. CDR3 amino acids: CASSTSNWGQPQHF. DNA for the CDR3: TGTGCCAGCTCCACTAGTAACTGGGGACAGCCCCAGCATTTT.

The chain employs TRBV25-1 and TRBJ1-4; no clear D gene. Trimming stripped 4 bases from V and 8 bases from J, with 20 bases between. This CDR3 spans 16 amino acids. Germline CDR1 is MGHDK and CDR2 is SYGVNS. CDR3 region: CASSASRARLEEKLFF. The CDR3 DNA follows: TGTGCCAGCAGTGCTTCTAGGGCCAGGTTGGAGGAAAAACTGTTTTTT.

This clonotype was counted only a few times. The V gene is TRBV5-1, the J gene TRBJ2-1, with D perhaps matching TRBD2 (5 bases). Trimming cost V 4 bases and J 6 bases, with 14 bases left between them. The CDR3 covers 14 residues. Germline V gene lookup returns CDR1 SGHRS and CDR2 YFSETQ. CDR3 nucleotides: TGCGCCAGCAGCACCGAGACTATTCGCAATGAGCAGTTCTTC. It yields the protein CASSTETIRNEQFF.

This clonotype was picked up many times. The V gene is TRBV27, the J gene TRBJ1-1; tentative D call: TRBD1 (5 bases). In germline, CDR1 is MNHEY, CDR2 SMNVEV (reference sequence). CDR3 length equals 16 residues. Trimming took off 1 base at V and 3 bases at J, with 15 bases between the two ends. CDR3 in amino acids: CASSLLGVKAYTEAFF. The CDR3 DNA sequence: TGTGCCAGCAGTTTATTGGGGGTCAAGGCCTACACTGAAGCTTTCTTT.

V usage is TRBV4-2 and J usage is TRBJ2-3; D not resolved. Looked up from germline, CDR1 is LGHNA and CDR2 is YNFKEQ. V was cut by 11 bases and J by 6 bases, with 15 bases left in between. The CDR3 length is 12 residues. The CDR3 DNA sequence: TGTGCCTGCTATGGGAAGCACGATACGCAGTATTTT. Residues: CACYGKHDTQYF.

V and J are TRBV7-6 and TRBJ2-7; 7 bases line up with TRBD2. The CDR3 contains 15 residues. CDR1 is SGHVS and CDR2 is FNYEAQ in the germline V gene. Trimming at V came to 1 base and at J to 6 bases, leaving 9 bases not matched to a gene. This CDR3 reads CASSLEGGSRGEQYF. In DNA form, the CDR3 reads TGTGCCAGCAGCTTAGAGGGAGGGAGTAGGGGCGAGCAGTACTTC. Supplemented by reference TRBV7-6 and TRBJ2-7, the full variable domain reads GAGVSQSPRYKVTKRGQDVALRCDPISGHVSLYWYRQALGQGPEFLTYFNYEAQQDKSGLPNDRFSAERPEGSISTLTIQRTEQRDSAMYRCASSLEGGSRGEQYFGPGTRLTVT.

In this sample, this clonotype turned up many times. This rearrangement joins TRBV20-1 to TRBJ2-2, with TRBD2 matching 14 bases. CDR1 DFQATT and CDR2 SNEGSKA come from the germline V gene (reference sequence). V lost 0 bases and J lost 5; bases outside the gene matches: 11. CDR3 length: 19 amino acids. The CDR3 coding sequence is TGCAGTGCTAGAGATGGGACTAGCGGGAGATCCCTTGTGACCGGGGAGCTGTTTTTT. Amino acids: CSARDGTSGRSLVTGELFF.

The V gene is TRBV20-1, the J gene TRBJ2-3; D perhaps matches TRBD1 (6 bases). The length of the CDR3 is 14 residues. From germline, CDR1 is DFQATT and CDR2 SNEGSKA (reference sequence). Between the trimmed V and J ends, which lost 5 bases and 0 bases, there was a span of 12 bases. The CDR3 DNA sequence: TGCAGTGCTGTCCAGGGGCCTAGCACAGATACGCAGTATTTT. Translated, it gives CSAVQGPSTDTQYF.

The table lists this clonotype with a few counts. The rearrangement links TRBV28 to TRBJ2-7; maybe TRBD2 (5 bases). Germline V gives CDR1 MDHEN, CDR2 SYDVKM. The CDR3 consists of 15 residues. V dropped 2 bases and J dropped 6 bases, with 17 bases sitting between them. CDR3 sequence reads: CASSLGGSLLVEQYF. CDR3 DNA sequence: TGTGCCAGCAGTTTAGGTGGGAGCCTGTTGGTCGAGCAGTACTTC.

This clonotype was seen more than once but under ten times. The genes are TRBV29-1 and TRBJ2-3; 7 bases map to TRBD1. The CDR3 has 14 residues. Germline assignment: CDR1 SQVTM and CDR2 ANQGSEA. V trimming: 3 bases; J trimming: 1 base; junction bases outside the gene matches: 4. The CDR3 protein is CSVERGRGTDTQYF. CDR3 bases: TGCAGCGTTGAGAGGGGGCGGGGCACAGATACGCAGTATTTT.

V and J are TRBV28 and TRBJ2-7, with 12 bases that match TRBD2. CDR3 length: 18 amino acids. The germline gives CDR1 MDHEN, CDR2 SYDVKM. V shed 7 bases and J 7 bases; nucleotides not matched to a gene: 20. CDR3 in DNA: TGTGCCAGCACCTACTTAGCCCCGGGACTAGCGGGCCTGGAGGAGCAGTACTTC. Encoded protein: CASTYLAPGLAGLEEQYF.

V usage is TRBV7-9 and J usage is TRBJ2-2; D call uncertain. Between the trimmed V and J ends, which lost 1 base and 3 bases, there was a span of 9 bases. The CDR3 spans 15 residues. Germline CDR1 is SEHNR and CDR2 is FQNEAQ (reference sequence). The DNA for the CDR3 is TGTGCCAGCAGCTTAGGGACGGCCTACACCGGGGAGCTGTTTTTT. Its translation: CASSLGTAYTGELFF.

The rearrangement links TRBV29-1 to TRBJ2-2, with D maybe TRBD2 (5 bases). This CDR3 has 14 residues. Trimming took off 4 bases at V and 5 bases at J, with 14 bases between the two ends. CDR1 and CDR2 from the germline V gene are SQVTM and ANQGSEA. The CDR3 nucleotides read TGCAGCGTTGTAGGGCTAGCCAGTACCGGGGAGCTGTTTTTT. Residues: CSVVGLASTGELFF.

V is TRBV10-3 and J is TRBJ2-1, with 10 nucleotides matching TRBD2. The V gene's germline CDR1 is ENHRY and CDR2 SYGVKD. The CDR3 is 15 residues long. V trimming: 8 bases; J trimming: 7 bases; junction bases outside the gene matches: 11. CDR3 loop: CAIGASGRMGNEQFF. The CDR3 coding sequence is TGTGCCATCGGGGCTAGCGGGAGAATGGGGAATGAGCAGTTCTTC.

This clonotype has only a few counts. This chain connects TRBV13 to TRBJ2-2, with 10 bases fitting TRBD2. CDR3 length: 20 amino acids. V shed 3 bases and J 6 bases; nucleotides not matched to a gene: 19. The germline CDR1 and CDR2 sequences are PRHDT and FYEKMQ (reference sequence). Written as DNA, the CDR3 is TGTGCCAGCAGCTTCAGGACTAGCGGCCCGGTGATGCAAGTGGCCGGGGAGCTGTTTTTT. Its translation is CASSFRTSGPVMQVAGELFF.

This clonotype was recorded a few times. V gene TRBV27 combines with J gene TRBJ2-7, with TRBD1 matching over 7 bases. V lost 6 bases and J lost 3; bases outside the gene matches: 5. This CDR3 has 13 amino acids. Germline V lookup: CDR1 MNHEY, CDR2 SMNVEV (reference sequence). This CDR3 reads CASRTSGGYEQYF. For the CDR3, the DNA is TGTGCCAGCAGAACCTCAGGGGGCTACGAGCAGTACTTC.

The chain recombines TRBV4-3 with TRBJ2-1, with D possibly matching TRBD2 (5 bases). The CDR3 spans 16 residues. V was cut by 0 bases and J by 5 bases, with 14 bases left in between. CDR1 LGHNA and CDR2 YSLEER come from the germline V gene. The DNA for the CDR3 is TGCGCCAGCAGCCAAGATCTGAGGGTCAGCCACAATGAGCAGTTCTTC. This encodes CASSQDLRVSHNEQFF.

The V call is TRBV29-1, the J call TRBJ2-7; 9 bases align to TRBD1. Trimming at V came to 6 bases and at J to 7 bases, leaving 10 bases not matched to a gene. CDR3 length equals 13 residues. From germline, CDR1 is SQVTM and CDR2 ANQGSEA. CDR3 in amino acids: CSVYGTGPWEQYF. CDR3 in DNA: TGCAGCGTCTACGGGACAGGGCCGTGGGAGCAGTACTTC.

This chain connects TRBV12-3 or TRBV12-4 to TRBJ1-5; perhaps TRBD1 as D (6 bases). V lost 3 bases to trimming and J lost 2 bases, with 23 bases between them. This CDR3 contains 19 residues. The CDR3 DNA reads TGTGCCAGCAGTTTTGTGTTTGGGGGCGGGGGATGGCGCAATCAGCCCCAGCATTTT. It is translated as CASSFVFGGGGWRNQPQHF.

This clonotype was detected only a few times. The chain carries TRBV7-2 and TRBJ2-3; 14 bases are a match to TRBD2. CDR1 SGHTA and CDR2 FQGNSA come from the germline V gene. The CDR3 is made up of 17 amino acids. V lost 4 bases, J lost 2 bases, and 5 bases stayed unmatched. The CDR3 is CASSSGLAGGPTDTQYF. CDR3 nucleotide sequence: TGTGCCAGCAGCTCCGGACTAGCGGGAGGACCCACAGATACGCAGTATTTT.

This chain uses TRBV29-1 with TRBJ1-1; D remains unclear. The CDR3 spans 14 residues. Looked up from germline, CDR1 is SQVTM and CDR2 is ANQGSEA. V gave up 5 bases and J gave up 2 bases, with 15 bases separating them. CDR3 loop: CSVSTLWENTEAFF. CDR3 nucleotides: TGCAGCGTTTCAACGCTATGGGAAAACACTGAAGCTTTCTTT.

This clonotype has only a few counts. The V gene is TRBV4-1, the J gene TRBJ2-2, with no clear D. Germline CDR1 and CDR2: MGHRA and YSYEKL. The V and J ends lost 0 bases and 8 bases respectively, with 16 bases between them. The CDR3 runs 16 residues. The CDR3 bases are TGCGCCAGCAGCCAAGAGGGCCCTGGTTTGCCTGGGGAGCTGTTTTTT. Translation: CASSQEGPGLPGELFF.

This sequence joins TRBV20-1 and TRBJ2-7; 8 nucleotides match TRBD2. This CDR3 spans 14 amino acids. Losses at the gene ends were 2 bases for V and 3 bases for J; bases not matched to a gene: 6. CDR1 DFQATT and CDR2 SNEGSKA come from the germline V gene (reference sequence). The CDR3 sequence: CSARSATSVYEQYF. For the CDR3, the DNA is TGCAGTGCTAGAAGCGCGACTAGCGTCTACGAGCAGTACTTC.

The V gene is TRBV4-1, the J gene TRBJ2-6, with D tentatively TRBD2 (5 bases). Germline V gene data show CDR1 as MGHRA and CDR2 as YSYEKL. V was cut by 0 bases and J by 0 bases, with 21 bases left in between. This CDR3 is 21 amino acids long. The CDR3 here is CASSQDSIVASLSSGANVLTF. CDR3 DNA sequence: TGCGCCAGCAGCCAAGATTCGATAGTAGCGAGCCTTAGCTCTGGGGCCAACGTCCTGACTTTC.

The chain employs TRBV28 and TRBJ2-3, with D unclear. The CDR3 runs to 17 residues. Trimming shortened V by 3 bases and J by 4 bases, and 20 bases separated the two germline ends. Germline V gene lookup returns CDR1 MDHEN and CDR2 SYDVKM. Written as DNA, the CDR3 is TGTGCCAGCAGTTTTCTTCTGGGTCCACTTAACGCAGATACGCAGTATTTT. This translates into CASSFLLGPLNADTQYF.

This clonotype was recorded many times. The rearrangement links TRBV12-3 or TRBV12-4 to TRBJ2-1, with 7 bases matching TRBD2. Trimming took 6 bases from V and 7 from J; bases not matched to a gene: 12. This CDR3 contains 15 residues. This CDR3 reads CASSALGGLANEQFF. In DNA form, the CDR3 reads TGTGCCAGCAGCGCCCTGGGGGGGTTGGCAAATGAGCAGTTCTTC.

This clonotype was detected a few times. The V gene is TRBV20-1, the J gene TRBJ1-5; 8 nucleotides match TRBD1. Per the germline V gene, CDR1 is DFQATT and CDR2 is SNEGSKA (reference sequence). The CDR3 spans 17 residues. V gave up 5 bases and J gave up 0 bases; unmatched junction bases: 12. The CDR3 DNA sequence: TGCAGTGCTGACAAGGACAGGGAGACCTATAGCAATCAGCCCCAGCATTTT. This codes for CSADKDRETYSNQPQHF.